This TCR beta chain was recorded in a study of blood T cell repertoires in COVID-19. Overall study context: From the United States, Italy and Spain came samples of acute and convalescent COVID-19. From T cells, B-cell-depleted T cells, or PBMCs came the material, which was cDNA or gDNA.

CDR1 and CDR2 (germline): SNHLY, FYNNEI. This CDR3 spans 14 amino acids. The V end was cut by 6 bases, the J end by 6 bases, with 16 bases between. This clone was recorded once. Original handling: From reference gene primer amplification, estimates of nucleated cell counts were derived. Produced via immunoSEQ multiplex PCR; TCRdb's table is partial and in-frame only. V and J calls and clone size are those listed in that table; D and trimming were worked out from the DNA. The data show some 150,000 clones, roughly 80% seen once. The sequence derives from a man between 60 and 75 years old with acute or convalescent COVID-19. The specimen sequenced was peripheral blood. The chain has TRBV2 and TRBJ2-3, with a possible D match to TRBD2 (7 bases). CDR3 bases: TGTGCCAGCAGGTTGGGAGGGGGAAGGGATACGCAGTATTTT. Protein product: CASRLGGGRDTQYF.